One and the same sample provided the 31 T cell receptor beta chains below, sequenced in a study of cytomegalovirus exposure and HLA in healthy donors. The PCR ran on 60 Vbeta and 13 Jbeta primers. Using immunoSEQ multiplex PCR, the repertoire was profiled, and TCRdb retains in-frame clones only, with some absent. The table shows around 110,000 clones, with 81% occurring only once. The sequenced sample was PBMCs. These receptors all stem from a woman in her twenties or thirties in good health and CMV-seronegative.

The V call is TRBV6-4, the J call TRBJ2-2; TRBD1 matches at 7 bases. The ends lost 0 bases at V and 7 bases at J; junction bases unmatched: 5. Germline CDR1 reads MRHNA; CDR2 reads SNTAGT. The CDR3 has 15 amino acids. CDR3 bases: TGTGCCAGCAGTGACTCGAAAGGGGGCGGCGGGGAGCTGTTTTTT. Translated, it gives CASSDSKGGGGELFF.

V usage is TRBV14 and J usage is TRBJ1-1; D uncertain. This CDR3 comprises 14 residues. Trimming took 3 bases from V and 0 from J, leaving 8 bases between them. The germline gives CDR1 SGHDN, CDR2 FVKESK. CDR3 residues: CASSQEGMNTEAFF. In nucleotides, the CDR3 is TGTGCCAGCAGCCAGGAGGGAATGAACACTGAAGCTTTCTTT.

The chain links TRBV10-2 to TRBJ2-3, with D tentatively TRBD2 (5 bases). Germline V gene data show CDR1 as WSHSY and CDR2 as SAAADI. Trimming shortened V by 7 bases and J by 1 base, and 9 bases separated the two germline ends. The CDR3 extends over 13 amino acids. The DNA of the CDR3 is TGCGCCAGCACGGACTCCGGCACAGATACGCAGTATTTT. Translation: CASTDSGTDTQYF.

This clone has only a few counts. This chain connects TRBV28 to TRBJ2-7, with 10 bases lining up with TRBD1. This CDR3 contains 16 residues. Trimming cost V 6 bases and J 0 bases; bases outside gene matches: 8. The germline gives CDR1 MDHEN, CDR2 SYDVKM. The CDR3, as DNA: TGTGCCAGCAGAACTCCGGGACAGGGGAGCTCCTACGAGCAGTACTTC. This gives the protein CASRTPGQGSSYEQYF.

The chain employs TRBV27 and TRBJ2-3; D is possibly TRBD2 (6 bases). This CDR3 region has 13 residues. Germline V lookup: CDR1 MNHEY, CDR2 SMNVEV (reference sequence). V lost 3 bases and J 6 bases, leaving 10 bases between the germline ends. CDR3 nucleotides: TGTGCCAGCAGTTTCCTACGGGGGGATACGCAGTATTTT. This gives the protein CASSFLRGDTQYF.

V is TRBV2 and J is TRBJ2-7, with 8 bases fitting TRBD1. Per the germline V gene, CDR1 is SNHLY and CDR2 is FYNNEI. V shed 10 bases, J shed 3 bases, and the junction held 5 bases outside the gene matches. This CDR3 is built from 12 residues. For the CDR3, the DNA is TGTGCCACCGGGACAGGAAACTACGAGCAGTACTTC. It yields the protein CATGTGNYEQYF.

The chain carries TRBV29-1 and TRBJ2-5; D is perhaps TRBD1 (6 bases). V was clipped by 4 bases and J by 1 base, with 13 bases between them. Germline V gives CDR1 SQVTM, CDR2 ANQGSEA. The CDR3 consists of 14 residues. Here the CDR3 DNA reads TGCAGCGTTGCGTCAGGGGTAACCCAAGAGACCCAGTACTTC. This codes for CSVASGVTQETQYF.

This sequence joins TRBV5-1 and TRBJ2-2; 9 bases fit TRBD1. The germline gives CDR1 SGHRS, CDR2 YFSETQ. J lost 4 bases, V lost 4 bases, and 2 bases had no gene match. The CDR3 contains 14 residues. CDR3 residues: CASSPGQGTGELFF. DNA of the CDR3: TGCGCCAGCAGCCCGGGACAGGGCACCGGGGAGCTGTTTTTT.

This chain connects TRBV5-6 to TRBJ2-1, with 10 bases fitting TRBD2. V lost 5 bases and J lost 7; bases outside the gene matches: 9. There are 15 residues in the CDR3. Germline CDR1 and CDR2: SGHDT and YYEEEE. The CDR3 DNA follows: TGTGCCAGCAGGTTAGCGGGAGGTAAGCGAAATGAGCAGTTCTTC. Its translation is CASRLAGGKRNEQFF. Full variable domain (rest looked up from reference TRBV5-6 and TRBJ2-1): DAGVTQSPTHLIKTRGQQVTLRCSPKSGHDTVSWYQQALGQGPQFIFQYYEEEERQRGNFPDRFSGHQFPNYSSELNVNALLLGDSALYLCASRLAGGKRNEQFFGPGTRLTVL.

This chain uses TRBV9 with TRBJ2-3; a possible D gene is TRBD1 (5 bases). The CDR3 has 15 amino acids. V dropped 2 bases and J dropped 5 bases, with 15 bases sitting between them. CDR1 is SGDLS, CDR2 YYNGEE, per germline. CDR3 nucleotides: TGTGCCAGCAGCGTCCAGCAGGGAACCAAAGATACGCAGTATTTT. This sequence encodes CASSVQQGTKDTQYF.

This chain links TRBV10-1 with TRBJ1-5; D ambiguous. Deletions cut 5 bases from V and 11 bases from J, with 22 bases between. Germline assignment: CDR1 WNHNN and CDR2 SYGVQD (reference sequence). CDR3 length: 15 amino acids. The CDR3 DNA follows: TGCGCCAGCAGTCCTCGGTCGCGGCGAAGGAAGGCCCAGCATTTT. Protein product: CASSPRSRRRKAQHF.

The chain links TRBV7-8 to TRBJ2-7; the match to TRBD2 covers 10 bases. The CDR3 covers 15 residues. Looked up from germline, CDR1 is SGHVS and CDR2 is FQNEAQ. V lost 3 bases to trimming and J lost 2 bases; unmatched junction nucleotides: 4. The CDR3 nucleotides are TGTGCCAGCAGCTTCCGACTAGCGGGCCCCTACGAGCAGTACTTC. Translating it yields CASSFRLAGPYEQYF. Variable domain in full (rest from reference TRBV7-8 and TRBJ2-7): GAGVSQSPRYKVAKRGQDVALRCDPISGHVSLFWYQQALGQGPEFLTYFQNEAQLDKSGLPSDRFFAERPEGSVSTLKIQRTQQEDSAVYLCASSFRLAGPYEQYFGPGTRLTVT.

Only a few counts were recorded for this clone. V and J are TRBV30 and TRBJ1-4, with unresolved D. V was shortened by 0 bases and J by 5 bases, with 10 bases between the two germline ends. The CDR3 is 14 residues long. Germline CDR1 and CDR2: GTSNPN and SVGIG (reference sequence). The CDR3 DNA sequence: TGTGCCTGGAGTGTCGGTCAGAGGAATGAAAAACTGTTTTTT. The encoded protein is CAWSVGQRNEKLFF.

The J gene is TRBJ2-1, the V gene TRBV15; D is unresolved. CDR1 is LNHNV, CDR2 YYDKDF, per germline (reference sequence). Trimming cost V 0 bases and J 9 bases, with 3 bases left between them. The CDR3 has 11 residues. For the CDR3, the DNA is TGTGCCACCAGCAGAGAGGCTGAGCAGTTCTTC. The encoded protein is CATSREAEQFF.

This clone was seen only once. Here the CDR3 DNA reads TGTGCCAGTAGTATTGAACCAGGGGGCACCGGGGAGCTGTTTTTT. Its protein is CASSIEPGGTGELFF. The chain recombines TRBV19 with TRBJ2-2; 7 bases line up with TRBD1. Per germline, CDR1 LNHDA and CDR2 SQIVND (reference sequence). The V segment lost 3 bases and the J segment 4 bases; nucleotides outside the gene matches: 5. The CDR3 spans 15 residues.

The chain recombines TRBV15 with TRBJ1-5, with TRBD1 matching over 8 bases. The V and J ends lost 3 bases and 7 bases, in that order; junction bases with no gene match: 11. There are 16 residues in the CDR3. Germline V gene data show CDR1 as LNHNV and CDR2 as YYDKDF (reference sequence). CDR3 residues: CATSRETGTGHQPQHF. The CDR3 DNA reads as TGTGCCACCAGCAGGGAAACCGGGACAGGCCACCAGCCCCAGCATTTT.

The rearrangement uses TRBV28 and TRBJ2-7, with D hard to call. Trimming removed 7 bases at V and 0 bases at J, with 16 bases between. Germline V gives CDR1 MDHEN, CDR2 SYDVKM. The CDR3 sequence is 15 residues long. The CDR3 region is CASTPLADSSYEQYF. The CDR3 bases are TGTGCCAGCACTCCCCTGGCGGATAGCTCCTACGAGCAGTACTTC.

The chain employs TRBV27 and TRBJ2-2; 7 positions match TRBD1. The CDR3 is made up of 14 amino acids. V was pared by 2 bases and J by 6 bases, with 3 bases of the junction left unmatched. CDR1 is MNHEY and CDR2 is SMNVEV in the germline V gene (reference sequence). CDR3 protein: CASSLEGGAGELFF. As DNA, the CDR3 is TGTGCCAGCAGTTTAGAAGGGGGCGCCGGGGAGCTGTTTTTT.

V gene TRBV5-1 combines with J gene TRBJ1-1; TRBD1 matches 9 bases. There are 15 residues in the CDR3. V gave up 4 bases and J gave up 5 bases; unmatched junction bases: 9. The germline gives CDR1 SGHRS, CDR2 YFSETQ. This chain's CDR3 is CASSGGTGKGTEAFF. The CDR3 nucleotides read TGCGCCAGCAGCGGGGGGACAGGGAAGGGGACTGAAGCTTTCTTT.

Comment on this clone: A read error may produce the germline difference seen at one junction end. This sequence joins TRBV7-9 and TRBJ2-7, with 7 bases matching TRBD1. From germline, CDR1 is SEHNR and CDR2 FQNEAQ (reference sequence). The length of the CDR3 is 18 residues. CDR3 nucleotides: TGTTCCAGCAGCACCTCCTCCCTGGAGAGGGGGCAAATTTACGAGCAGTACTTC. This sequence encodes CSSSTSSLERGQIYEQYF.

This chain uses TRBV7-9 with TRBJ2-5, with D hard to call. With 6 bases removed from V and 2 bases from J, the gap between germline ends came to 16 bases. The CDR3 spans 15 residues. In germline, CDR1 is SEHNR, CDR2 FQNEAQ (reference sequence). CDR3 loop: CASSREPYPQETQYF. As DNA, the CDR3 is TGTGCCAGCAGTCGAGAACCTTACCCACAAGAGACCCAGTACTTC.

The CDR3 here is CASSTLGSGNTIYF. CDR3 nucleotides: TGCGCCAGCAGCACCCTCGGCTCTGGAAACACCATATATTTT. The chain is built from TRBV5-1 and TRBJ1-3; D call uncertain. The ends were cut back, 4 bases at V and 0 bases at J, with 8 bases in the middle. The germline V gene encodes CDR1 SGHRS and CDR2 YFSETQ. This CDR3 contains 14 residues.

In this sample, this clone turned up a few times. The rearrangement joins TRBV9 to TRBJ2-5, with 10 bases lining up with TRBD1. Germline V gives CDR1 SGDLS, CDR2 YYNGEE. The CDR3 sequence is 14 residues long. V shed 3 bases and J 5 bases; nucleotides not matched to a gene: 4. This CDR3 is CASSAGQGGETQYF. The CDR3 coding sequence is TGTGCCAGCAGCGCTGGACAGGGGGGCGAGACCCAGTACTTC.

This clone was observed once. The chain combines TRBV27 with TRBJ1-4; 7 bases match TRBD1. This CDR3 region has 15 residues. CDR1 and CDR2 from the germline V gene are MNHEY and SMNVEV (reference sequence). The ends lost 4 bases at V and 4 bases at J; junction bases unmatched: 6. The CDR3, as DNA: TGTGCCAGCAGTTCAAGCCGGGACAGTAATGAAAAACTGTTTTTT. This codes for CASSSSRDSNEKLFF.

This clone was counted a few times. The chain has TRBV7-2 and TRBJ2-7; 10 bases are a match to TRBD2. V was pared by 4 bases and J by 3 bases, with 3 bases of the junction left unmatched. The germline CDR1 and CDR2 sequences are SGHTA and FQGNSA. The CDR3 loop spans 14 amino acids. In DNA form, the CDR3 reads TGTGCCAGCAGCTATACTAGCGGGGACTACGAGCAGTACTTC. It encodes CASSYTSGDYEQYF.

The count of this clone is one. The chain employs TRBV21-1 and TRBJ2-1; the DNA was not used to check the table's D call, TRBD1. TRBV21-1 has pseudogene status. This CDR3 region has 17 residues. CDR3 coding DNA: TGTGCCAGCAGCAAAAAAAGGACAGGGAGGTCCTACAATGAGCAGTTCTTC. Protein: CASSKKRTGRSYNEQFF.

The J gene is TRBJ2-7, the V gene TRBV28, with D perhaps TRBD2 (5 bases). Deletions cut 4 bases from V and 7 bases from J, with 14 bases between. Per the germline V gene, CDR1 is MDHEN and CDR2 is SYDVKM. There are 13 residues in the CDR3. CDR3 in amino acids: CASSYPAGAEQYF. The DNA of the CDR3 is TGTGCCAGCAGTTACCCCGCGGGTGCGGAGCAGTACTTC.

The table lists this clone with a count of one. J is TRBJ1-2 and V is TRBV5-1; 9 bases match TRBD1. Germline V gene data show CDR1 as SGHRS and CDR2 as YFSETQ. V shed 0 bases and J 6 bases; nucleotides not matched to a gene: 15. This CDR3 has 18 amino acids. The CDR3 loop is CASSLVGIGTGGADGYTF. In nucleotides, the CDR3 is TGCGCCAGCAGCTTGGTCGGAATCGGCACAGGGGGCGCGGATGGCTACACCTTC.

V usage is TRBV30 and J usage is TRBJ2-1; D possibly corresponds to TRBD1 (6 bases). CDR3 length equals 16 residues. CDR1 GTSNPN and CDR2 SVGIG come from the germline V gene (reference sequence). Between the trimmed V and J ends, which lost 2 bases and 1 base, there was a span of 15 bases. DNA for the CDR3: TGTGCCTGGAGTCCCAGGGGCGGCGCTTCCTACAATGAGCAGTTCTTC. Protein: CAWSPRGGASYNEQFF.

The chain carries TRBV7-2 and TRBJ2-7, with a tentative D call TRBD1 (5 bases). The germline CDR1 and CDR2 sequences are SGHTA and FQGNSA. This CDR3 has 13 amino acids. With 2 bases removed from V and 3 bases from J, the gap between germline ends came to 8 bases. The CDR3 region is CASSLRQIYEQYF. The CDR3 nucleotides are TGTGCCAGCAGCTTAAGACAGATCTACGAGCAGTACTTC.

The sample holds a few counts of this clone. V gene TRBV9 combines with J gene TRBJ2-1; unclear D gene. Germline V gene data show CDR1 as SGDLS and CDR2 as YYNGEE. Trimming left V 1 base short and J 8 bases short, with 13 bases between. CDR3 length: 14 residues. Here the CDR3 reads CASSVSARGDEQFF. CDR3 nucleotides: TGTGCCAGCAGCGTAAGTGCCCGAGGTGATGAGCAGTTCTTC.